A selection of T cell receptor beta chains follows, all from one sample in a study of OX40 agonist ivuxolimab in advanced cancers. TCRdb's copy holds only in-frame clones and misses some; the assay was immunoSEQ multiplex PCR. This sample has some 74,000 clones; 82% occur once, and the top ten carry 4% to 6%. Material: CD4+ or CD8+ T cells sorted from blood, obtained in a trial of the OX40 agonist ivuxolimab. The receptors shown here come from an adult with an advanced solid tumor such as melanoma, head and neck, liver or kidney cancer. The CDR3 runs from the conserved cysteine through the conserved F or W. Each record gives: V gene, clone size, J gene, D gene, CDR3 DNA, CDR3 protein. The D gene is left open where the match is weak. Size tells how often a clone was seen (once, few, many) or the class of an expanded clone, and some rows leave it out.

v_gene: TRBV5-1
abundance: few
j_gene: TRBJ2-5
d_gene: -
CDR3nt: TGCGCCAGCAGCTGGTTGACCCAGTACTTC
CDR3aa: CASSWLTQYF

v_gene: TRBV2
abundance: -
j_gene: TRBJ2-1
d_gene: -
CDR3nt: TGTGCCAGCAGTGGGCAGTTCACCTACAATGAGCAGTTCTTC
CDR3aa: CASSGQFTYNEQFF

v_gene: TRBV4-2
abundance: -
j_gene: TRBJ1-6
d_gene: -
CDR3nt: TGTGCCAGCAGCTCACGGGACCGTCGTAAAAACAATTCACCCCTCCACTTT
CDR3aa: CASSSRDRRKNNSPLHF

v_gene: TRBV19
abundance: -
j_gene: TRBJ2-3
d_gene: -
CDR3nt: TGTGCCAGTAGTAGGAGGGCCGATACGCAGTATTTT
CDR3aa: CASSRRADTQYF

v_gene: TRBV6-5
abundance: once
j_gene: TRBJ2-7
d_gene: TRBD2
CDR3nt: TGTGCCAGCAGCCCTACTAGCGGCGTAACTAATTTGCAGTACTTC
CDR3aa: CASSPTSGVTNLQYF

v_gene: TRBV29-1
abundance: -
j_gene: TRBJ1-5
d_gene: -
CDR3nt: TGCAGCGTTGCATTAGGGTCGGGGATCAATCAGCCCCAGCATTTT
CDR3aa: CSVALGSGINQPQHF

v_gene: TRBV4-1
abundance: -
j_gene: TRBJ2-1
d_gene: -
CDR3nt: TGCGCCAGCAGCCAAGAGATGTTAGAACAGCACAATGAGCAGTTCTTC
CDR3aa: CASSQEMLEQHNEQFF

v_gene: TRBV5-1
abundance: -
j_gene: TRBJ2-2
d_gene: -
CDR3nt: TGCGCCAGCAGAGGAGGGACGAACACCGGGGAGCTGTTTTTT
CDR3aa: CASRGGTNTGELFF

v_gene: TRBV6-6
abundance: -
j_gene: TRBJ2-7
d_gene: TRBD1
CDR3nt: TGTGCCAGCAGCCTGCTAGGGGGCCTTTCCGAGCAGTACTTC
CDR3aa: CASSLLGGLSEQYF

v_gene: TRBV29-1
abundance: -
j_gene: TRBJ1-4
d_gene: -
CDR3nt: TGCAGCGTTGAAGTCAGTGATGAAAAACTGTTTTTT
CDR3aa: CSVEVSDEKLFF

v_gene: TRBV6-5
abundance: -
j_gene: TRBJ1-2
d_gene: -
CDR3nt: TGTGCCAGCAGTTACTCCGGTTGGGAAGGCGGCTACACCTTC
CDR3aa: CASSYSGWEGGYTF

v_gene: TRBV18
abundance: -
j_gene: TRBJ1-1
d_gene: -
CDR3nt: TGTGCCAGCTCCGGGAGGGCTGATACTGAAGCTTTCTTT
CDR3aa: CASSGRADTEAFF

v_gene: TRBV6-6
abundance: few
j_gene: TRBJ2-7
d_gene: -
CDR3nt: TGTGCCAGCAGTGCGATTTACGAGCAGTACTTC
CDR3aa: CASSAIYEQYF

v_gene: TRBV6-1
abundance: -
j_gene: TRBJ2-7
d_gene: -
CDR3nt: TGTGCCAGCAGTGAATCGGGGGCGCCGGGTCCCTACGAGCAGTACTTC
CDR3aa: CASSESGAPGPYEQYF

v_gene: TRBV2
abundance: -
j_gene: TRBJ2-5
d_gene: TRBD2
CDR3nt: TGTGCCAGCAGTTGGAACTTAGGGACTAGCGAAGAAGAGACCCAGTACTTC
CDR3aa: CASSWNLGTSEEETQYF

v_gene: TRBV19
abundance: few
j_gene: TRBJ1-3
d_gene: -
CDR3nt: TGTGCCAGTAATACGGGAAACACCATATATTTT
CDR3aa: CASNTGNTIYF

v_gene: TRBV4-1
abundance: -
j_gene: TRBJ1-6
d_gene: -
CDR3nt: TGCGCCAGCAGCCAAGTAACGAGCTCCTATAATTCACCCCTCCACTTT
CDR3aa: CASSQVTSSYNSPLHF

v_gene: TRBV29-1
abundance: -
j_gene: TRBJ2-7
d_gene: -
CDR3nt: TGCAGCGGAGGACTGACAGACGAGCAGTACTTC
CDR3aa: CSGGLTDEQYF

v_gene: TRBV27
abundance: -
j_gene: TRBJ2-7
d_gene: TRBD2
CDR3nt: TGTGCCAGCAGGGCCGCTAGCGGCAACTCCTACGAGCAGTACTTC
CDR3aa: CASRAASGNSYEQYF

v_gene: TRBV2
abundance: -
j_gene: TRBJ1-1
d_gene: -
CDR3nt: TGTGCCAGTGCGGGACACACGAACACTGAAGCTTTCTTT
CDR3aa: CASAGHTNTEAFF

v_gene: TRBV7-9
abundance: many
j_gene: TRBJ1-6
d_gene: TRBD1
CDR3nt: TGTGCCAGCAGCTTAACAGGGGAATCACCCCTCCACTTT
CDR3aa: CASSLTGESPLHF

v_gene: TRBV21-1
abundance: -
j_gene: TRBJ2-1
d_gene: -
CDR3nt: TGTGCCAGCAGCAAATCGGGGCTGGCTCCACCTGAGCAGTTCTTC
CDR3aa: CASSKSGLAPPEQFF

v_gene: TRBV28
abundance: -
j_gene: TRBJ1-2
d_gene: -
CDR3nt: TGTGCCAGCAGTTCTATGACGTCTACGGTGGGTGGCTACACCTTC
CDR3aa: CASSSMTSTVGGYTF

v_gene: TRBV15
abundance: -
j_gene: TRBJ2-3
d_gene: TRBD2
CDR3nt: TGTGCCACCAGCAGAGGGGTTAGCGGGGGCACAGATACGCAGTATTTT
CDR3aa: CATSRGVSGGTDTQYF

v_gene: TRBV11-2
abundance: -
j_gene: TRBJ1-1
d_gene: -
CDR3nt: TGTGCCAGCAGCTTCTCAGGGGTTGAAGCTTTCTTT
CDR3aa: CASSFSGVEAFF

v_gene: TRBV5-4
abundance: -
j_gene: TRBJ2-3
d_gene: TRBD2
CDR3nt: TGTGCCAGCAGCTTGGCAGCGGGAGTACACGCAGATACGCAGTATTTT
CDR3aa: CASSLAAGVHADTQYF

v_gene: TRBV6-1
abundance: -
j_gene: TRBJ2-1
d_gene: -
CDR3nt: TGTGCCAGCAGTCCCCTTAGGAATGAGCAGTTCTTC
CDR3aa: CASSPLRNEQFF

v_gene: TRBV6-5
abundance: -
j_gene: TRBJ2-7
d_gene: TRBD1
CDR3nt: TGTGCCAGCAGTTACGGGACAGGGGGGACCTACGAGCAGTACTTC
CDR3aa: CASSYGTGGTYEQYF

v_gene: TRBV15
abundance: -
j_gene: TRBJ2-1
d_gene: -
CDR3nt: TGTGCCACCAGCAGAGACGCTAGCGTGAGATACAATGAGCAGTTCTTC
CDR3aa: CATSRDASVRYNEQFF

v_gene: TRBV7-6
abundance: -
j_gene: TRBJ1-1
d_gene: -
CDR3nt: TGTGCCAGCAGCTTAGCCCGGACCCCGAACACTGAAGCTTTCTTT
CDR3aa: CASSLARTPNTEAFF

v_gene: TRBV29-1
abundance: once
j_gene: TRBJ2-5
d_gene: -
CDR3nt: TGCAGCGTCCTGGTTTCCCAAGAGACCCAGTACTTC
CDR3aa: CSVLVSQETQYF

v_gene: TRBV5-6
abundance: -
j_gene: TRBJ1-4
d_gene: TRBD1
CDR3nt: TGTGCCAGCAGCGGCCCCGGGACAGGGCTTGAAAAACTGTTTTTT
CDR3aa: CASSGPGTGLEKLFF

v_gene: TRBV11-1
abundance: -
j_gene: TRBJ2-3
d_gene: TRBD2
CDR3nt: TGTGCCAGCAGCCCAGCGGGGCTTCCAGATACGCAGTATTTT
CDR3aa: CASSPAGLPDTQYF

v_gene: TRBV5-4
abundance: -
j_gene: TRBJ1-6
d_gene: -
CDR3nt: TGTGCCAGCAGCTTGAGGGGGTCCACCTCCTATAATTCACCCCTCCACTTT
CDR3aa: CASSLRGSTSYNSPLHF

v_gene: TRBV5-1
abundance: -
j_gene: TRBJ2-3
d_gene: -
CDR3nt: TGCGCCAGCAGCTTAGGGCCAGACACAGATACGCAGTATTTT
CDR3aa: CASSLGPDTDTQYF

v_gene: TRBV19
abundance: -
j_gene: TRBJ2-5
d_gene: -
CDR3nt: TGTGCCAGTAGTACAGGGGGCTGGCGGGGGGTAGAGACCCAGTACTTC
CDR3aa: CASSTGGWRGVETQYF

v_gene: TRBV28
abundance: -
j_gene: TRBJ2-5
d_gene: TRBD1
CDR3nt: TGTGCCAGCCCTCACAGGGGCGGCCGAGAGACCCAGTACTTC
CDR3aa: CASPHRGGRETQYF

v_gene: TRBV7-2
abundance: -
j_gene: TRBJ2-1
d_gene: TRBD2
CDR3nt: TGTGCCAGCAGCGTAGCGGGAGGGAATGAGCAGTTCTTC
CDR3aa: CASSVAGGNEQFF

v_gene: TRBV11-2
abundance: -
j_gene: TRBJ2-5
d_gene: -
CDR3nt: TGTGCCAGCAGCTTAGATATAACGGAGTACCAAGAGACCCAGTACTTC
CDR3aa: CASSLDITEYQETQYF

v_gene: TRBV11-2
abundance: -
j_gene: TRBJ2-7
d_gene: -
CDR3nt: TGTGCCAGCAGCTTAGTTTCGGGGAGCTCCTACGAGCAGTACTTC
CDR3aa: CASSLVSGSSYEQYF

v_gene: TRBV15
abundance: -
j_gene: TRBJ1-4
d_gene: TRBD1
CDR3nt: TGTGCCACCAGCAGACGGACAGGGGGCGTTGAAAAACTGTTTTTT
CDR3aa: CATSRRTGGVEKLFF

v_gene: TRBV5-1
abundance: -
j_gene: TRBJ1-6
d_gene: TRBD1
CDR3nt: TGCGCCAGCAGCGCGGACGGACAGGGCCATAATTCACCCCTCCACTTT
CDR3aa: CASSADGQGHNSPLHF

v_gene: TRBV7-9
abundance: -
j_gene: TRBJ2-5
d_gene: -
CDR3nt: TGTGCCAGCAGCTTCGCTCAGGGGCCCGGAGAGACCCAGTACTTC
CDR3aa: CASSFAQGPGETQYF

v_gene: TRBV7-2
abundance: -
j_gene: TRBJ1-5
d_gene: TRBD1
CDR3nt: TGTGCCAGCAGCCCGGGACAGGTTGGGGGGCGTCAGCCCCAGCATTTT
CDR3aa: CASSPGQVGGRQPQHF

v_gene: TRBV4-3
abundance: -
j_gene: TRBJ2-6
d_gene: -
CDR3nt: TGCGCCAGCAGCCAACCCGGGGCCAACGTCCTGACTTTC
CDR3aa: CASSQPGANVLTF

v_gene: TRBV7-9
abundance: -
j_gene: TRBJ1-4
d_gene: -
CDR3nt: TGTGCCAGCAGTCCATTACCGGGAGGCTTCGGAGAAAAACTGTTTTTT
CDR3aa: CASSPLPGGFGEKLFF

v_gene: TRBV19
abundance: -
j_gene: TRBJ2-3
d_gene: TRBD2
CDR3nt: TGTGCCAGTAGAACTATAGCGGGGGACCAGTATTTT
CDR3aa: CASRTIAGDQYF

v_gene: TRBV7-9
abundance: -
j_gene: TRBJ2-3
d_gene: -
CDR3nt: TGTGCCAGCAGCGCGTATGGGCGCACAGATACGCAGTATTTT
CDR3aa: CASSAYGRTDTQYF

v_gene: TRBV28
abundance: -
j_gene: TRBJ2-7
d_gene: -
CDR3nt: TGTGCCAGCAGTTCCCCTTTTTCGTCCAATCGGAGAGAGCAGTACTTC
CDR3aa: CASSSPFSSNRREQYF

v_gene: TRBV7-9
abundance: -
j_gene: TRBJ2-5
d_gene: -
CDR3nt: TGTGCCAGCAGCCCCGGGACTCAGGAGACCCAGTACTTC
CDR3aa: CASSPGTQETQYF

v_gene: TRBV6-5
abundance: -
j_gene: TRBJ2-3
d_gene: TRBD1
CDR3nt: TGTGCCAGCAGTTACGGACAGGACACAGATACGCAGTATTTT
CDR3aa: CASSYGQDTDTQYF

v_gene: TRBV4-2
abundance: -
j_gene: TRBJ1-6
d_gene: -
CDR3nt: TGTGCCAGCAGCCAAGATAGAAAAGGGGGGAATTCACCCCTCCACTTT
CDR3aa: CASSQDRKGGNSPLHF

v_gene: TRBV21-1
abundance: -
j_gene: TRBJ2-1
d_gene: -
CDR3nt: TGTGCCAGCAGCAAGGAACCGGGACAGACCCTCCATGAGCAGTTCTTC
CDR3aa: CASSKEPGQTLHEQFF

v_gene: TRBV4-1
abundance: -
j_gene: TRBJ2-3
d_gene: TRBD2
CDR3nt: TGCGCCAGCAGTCCCTCGGGGAGCGGGGTGGGAGATACGCAGTATTTT
CDR3aa: CASSPSGSGVGDTQYF

v_gene: TRBV29-1
abundance: -
j_gene: TRBJ2-1
d_gene: TRBD2
CDR3nt: TGCAGCGTTGAAGACCCGCTAGCGGGGTCCTACAATGAGCAGTTCTTC
CDR3aa: CSVEDPLAGSYNEQFF